These T cell receptor beta chains were read from a single sample in a study of beta chain features in type 1 diabetes. Sequenced by immunoSEQ multiplex PCR; TCRdb stores in-frame clones only, minus some. The table shows a few hundred thousand clones, with 9.6% occurring only once. Sequencing was performed on central memory CD4+ T cells from blood. Receptors were obtained from a man aged 30 to 45 with type 1 diabetes. Each CDR3 is given with its conserved first and last residue. D genes are given only for firm matches. Part of the rows lack a size; the others show once, few, many or a class for expanded clones.

>few|TRBJ2-2|-|TRBV5-1
CASSSTRYTGTGELFF
TGCGCCAGCAGCTCCACCAGGTACACCGGAACCGGGGAGCTGTTTTTT
>few|TRBJ2-7|-|TRBV19
CASSSRTAGGYEQYF
TGTGCCAGTAGTAGCAGGACAGCGGGTGGATACGAGCAGTACTTC
>few|TRBJ1-1|-|TRBV7-2
CASSFLRNTEAFF
TGTGCCAGCAGCTTTCTTAGGAACACTGAAGCTTTCTTT
>few|TRBJ2-1|-|TRBV5-1
CASSNRPGNEQFF
TGCGCCAGCAGCAACAGACCGGGAAATGAGCAGTTCTTC
>many|TRBJ2-5|-|TRBV7-9
CASSLLSGGTQYF
TGTGCCAGCAGCTTATTGAGTGGAGGGACCCAGTACTTC
>-|TRBJ2-5|-|TRBV27
CASSHGEGQETQYF
TGTGCCAGCAGCCATGGGGAAGGCCAAGAGACCCAGTACTTC
>-|TRBJ2-4|TRBD1|TRBV9
CASSDLAGQAHIQYF
TGTGCCAGCAGCGACCTGGCGGGACAGGCTCACATTCAGTACTTC
>few|TRBJ2-1|TRBD2|TRBV7-6
CASSSMRGSVYNEQFF
TGTGCCAGCAGCTCTATGCGGGGGTCTGTATACAATGAGCAGTTCTTC
>-|TRBJ2-2|-|TRBV28
CASSLRVRELFF
TGTGCCAGCAGTTTACGAGTCCGGGAGCTGTTTTTT
>many|TRBJ2-5|-|TRBV28
CASEGTEETQYF
TGTGCCTCCGAGGGGACGGAAGAGACCCAGTACTTC
>few|TRBJ1-4|-|TRBV10-3
CAVGRAENEKLFF
TGTGCCGTCGGCAGAGCGGAGAATGAAAAACTGTTTTTT
>few|TRBJ2-2|-|TRBV19
CASSPTPDRFGTGELFF
TGTGCCAGTAGTCCTACCCCCGACAGGTTCGGTACCGGGGAGCTGTTTTTT
>many|TRBJ1-4|-|TRBV7-3
CASSLRGDNEKLFF
TGTGCCAGCAGCTTAAGAGGGGATAATGAAAAACTGTTTTTT
>many|TRBJ2-5|TRBD2|TRBV7-9
CASSAAGASAGVETQYF
TGTGCCAGCAGCGCTGCGGGCGCGTCAGCGGGAGTAGAGACCCAGTACTTC
>few|TRBJ2-1|TRBD1|TRBV6-5
CASSYGDRGGEQFF
TGTGCCAGCAGTTACGGGGACAGGGGGGGCGAGCAGTTCTTC
>-|TRBJ1-5|-|TRBV19
CASSGSNQPQHF
TGTGCCAGTTCGGGTAGCAATCAGCCCCAGCATTTT
>-|TRBJ2-5|-|TRBV5-6
CASSLGIAQETQYF
TGTGCCAGCAGCTTGGGGATAGCGCAAGAGACCCAGTACTTC
>-|TRBJ2-3|-|TRBV4-3
CASSQDLRSDTQYF
TGCGCCAGCAGCCAAGATTTACGGTCAGATACGCAGTATTTT
>few|TRBJ2-3|-|TRBV18
CASSPRASAADTQYF
TGTGCCAGCTCACCACGAGCATCCGCAGCAGATACGCAGTATTTT
>-|TRBJ2-7|-|TRBV19
CASSIEASRTQYF
TGTGCCAGTAGTATCGAGGCATCGAGAACCCAGTACTTC
>few|TRBJ1-2|TRBD1|TRBV7-2
CASSTSGTGSLSYTF
TGTGCCAGCAGCACCTCCGGGACAGGCTCCCTGAGCTACACCTTC
>-|TRBJ2-1|TRBD2|TRBV28
CATTPGGSSSHNEQFF
TGTGCCACCACCCCGGGCGGGAGTAGTAGCCACAATGAGCAGTTCTTC
>-|TRBJ2-5|-|TRBV7-7
CASSRRQGGETQYF
TGTGCCAGCAGCCGGAGACAGGGAGGAGAGACCCAGTACTTC
>few|TRBJ2-7|-|TRBV11-2
CASSPNQGGYEQYF
TGTGCCAGCAGCCCAAACCAAGGGGGCTACGAGCAGTACTTC
>-|TRBJ2-5|-|TRBV7-9
CASSFGVGLGETQYF
TGTGCCAGCAGCTTTGGAGTGGGGCTGGGGGAGACCCAGTACTTC
>few|TRBJ2-3|-|TRBV7-2
CASSPGTSPTDTQYF
TGTGCCAGCAGCCCCGGGACATCCCCCACAGATACGCAGTATTTT
>few|TRBJ1-5|-|TRBV11-2
CASSSRVGSNQPQHF
TGTGCCAGCAGCTCCAGGGTTGGGAGCAATCAGCCCCAGCATTTT
>-|TRBJ1-1|-|TRBV11-1
CASSRLRGREANTEAFF
TGTGCCAGCAGCAGATTAAGGGGTCGAGAGGCGAACACTGAAGCTTTCTTT
>-|TRBJ1-1|-|TRBV27
CASRSWPNLAFF
TGTGCCAGCAGATCCTGGCCCAACCTAGCTTTCTTT
>-|TRBJ1-5|TRBD1|TRBV4-1
CASSRAQGAGEPQHF
TGCGCCAGCAGCCGAGCACAGGGGGCAGGAGAGCCCCAGCATTTT
>-|TRBJ1-2|-|TRBV7-2
CATKKRDTYGYTF
TGTGCCACCAAGAAGCGAGACACCTATGGCTACACCTTC
>-|TRBJ2-1|-|TRBV11-2
CASSLGQIYNEQFF
TGTGCCAGCAGCTTAGGGCAGATCTACAATGAGCAGTTCTTC
>-|TRBJ2-5|TRBD1|TRBV27
CASSLPSGTGGGETQYF
TGTGCCAGCAGTTTACCCTCCGGGACAGGAGGGGGAGAGACCCAGTACTTC
>once|TRBJ1-1|-|TRBV11-3
CASSLDTWNTEAFF
TGTGCCAGCAGCTTAGATACGTGGAACACTGAAGCTTTCTTT
>-|TRBJ2-3|TRBD2|TRBV4-3
CASSEPRGRVEDTQYF
TGCGCCAGCAGCGAACCCCGGGGGAGGGTGGAAGATACGCAGTATTTT
>-|TRBJ2-7|-|TRBV7-9
CASSFEAGFYEQYF
TGTGCCAGCAGCTTTGAGGCGGGCTTTTACGAGCAGTACTTC
>-|TRBJ2-1|TRBD2|TRBV10-3
CATQAGRYNEQFF
TGTGCCACCCAAGCGGGAAGGTACAATGAGCAGTTCTTC
>few|TRBJ2-4|-|TRBV5-1
CASSLTGAYGQNIQYF
TGCGCCAGCAGCTTAACGGGGGCCTATGGGCAAAACATTCAGTACTTC
>few|TRBJ2-1|-|TRBV18
CATRGALHNEQFF
TGTGCCACCCGGGGGGCGCTCCACAATGAGCAGTTCTTC
>-|TRBJ2-7|-|TRBV2
CASSRNYEQYF
TGTGCCAGCAGTCGGAACTACGAGCAGTACTTC
>few|TRBJ1-1|TRBD1|TRBV19
CASNRGQGIAFF
TGTGCCAGTAACCGGGGACAGGGGATAGCTTTCTTT
>-|TRBJ2-3|-|TRBV4-1
CASSQAYTDTQYF
TGTGCCAGCAGCCAAGCTTACACAGATACGCAGTATTTT
>-|TRBJ2-1|-|TRBV7-2
CASSQYGLSGKFF
TGTGCCAGCAGCCAATACGGACTAAGCGGAAAGTTCTTC
>few|TRBJ1-2|-|TRBV25-1
CASQPQIGQGPYGYTF
TGTGCCAGCCAACCCCAAATCGGACAAGGCCCCTATGGCTACACCTTC
>few|TRBJ1-4|-|TRBV2
CASRVNEKLFF
TGTGCCAGCAGAGTAAATGAAAAACTGTTTTTT
>-|TRBJ2-3|-|TRBV2
CASSLTGDTQYF
TGTGCCAGCAGCCTGACGGGGGATACGCAGTATTTT
>-|TRBJ1-4|-|TRBV6-1
CASSETVNEKLFF
TGTGCCAGCAGTGAAACAGTTAATGAAAAACTGTTTTTT
>-|TRBJ2-5|-|TRBV5-1
CASSWNGAGQETQYF
TGCGCCAGCAGCTGGAACGGGGCTGGACAAGAGACCCAGTACTTC
>many|TRBJ2-1|TRBD1|TRBV5-1
CASSLVVPGQGDEQFF
TGCGCCAGCAGCTTGGTCGTACCGGGACAGGGTGATGAGCAGTTCTTC
>few|TRBJ2-3|TRBD2|TRBV5-1
CASSLGLAGADTQYF
TGCGCCAGCAGCTTGGGACTAGCGGGAGCAGATACGCAGTATTTT